This T cell receptor (beta chain) derives from a study of memory CD4+ T cells and cytomegalovirus serostatus. Study-level information: This sample comes from healthy Belgian adults, about 10 CMV seropositive, under 25 seronegative. Study findings and constraints: CD4+ memory repertoires contained about 40% of the roughly 160 reported CMV TCRbeta sequences. A US-trained random forest predicted CMV serostatus with median AUC around 0.9. The CMV-associated TCR signature appears largely within the CD4+ memory repertoire.

TCRdb's table, derived via immunoSEQ multiplex PCR, lists solely in-frame clones and lacks some. The top ten clones hold approximately 0.58% of a sample with some 50,000 clones, roughly 80% of them seen once. The sort gate was single viable CD3+CD4+CD8-CD45RO+ cells for memory CD4+ T cells. As concerns this clone: Its specificity is unknown.

The V gene end was trimmed by 5 bases and the J gene end by 5 bases; junction bases not matched to a gene: 3. Per germline, CDR1 SGHAT and CDR2 FQNNGV. The CDR3 totals 13 residues. The receptor comes from an adult in good health and CMV-seronegative. The genes are TRBV11-2 and TRBJ1-5; 7 nucleotides agree with TRBD1. Material: memory CD4+ T cells from blood. In DNA form, the CDR3 reads TGTGCCAGCAGCGAAACAGGGGATCAGCCCCAGCATTTT. Protein product: CASSETGDQPQHF.